The source of this TCR beta chain is a study of CD8+ T cells in alopecia areata. Study background: By percentage of affected scalp area, the severity of treated patients was scored.

Stated treatment: oral pan-JAK inhibitor, 5-10 mg twice daily. Extracted RNA was reverse transcribed into cDNA, the sequencing template. The protocol was immunoSEQ multiplex PCR, while the TCRdb copy is restricted to in-frame clones and leaves out a portion. In the table there are about 190,000 clones, around three fifths of which are singletons. CDR1 and CDR2 from the germline V gene are SGHTA and FQGNSA. This CDR3 contains 15 residues. With V trimmed by 5 bases and J by 6 bases, 4 bases remained unmatched. Concerning this clone itself: Distinct nucleotide sequences in the sample also encode this CDR3.

The TCR sequence derives from a human donor with alopecia areata. The chain uses TRBV7-2 and TRBJ2-3; the match to TRBD2 covers 14 bases. The specimen comprised CD4+ T cells sorted from blood, sampled at week 24, from a patient treated with tofacitinib. Here the CDR3 reads CASSPGLAGVDTQYF. CDR3 DNA sequence: TGTGCCAGCAGCCCGGGACTAGCGGGGGTGGATACGCAGTATTTT.